This TCR beta chain was observed in a study of regulatory T cells in long-lasting Graves disease. Whole-study context: Less than 3 months of antithyroid drugs had been taken by newly diagnosed Graves' patients.

V dropped 6 bases and J dropped 8 bases, with 16 bases sitting between them. The CDR3 totals 13 residues. Looked up from germline, CDR1 is KGHSH and CDR2 is LQKENI. Worth noting for this clonotype: Antigen specificity is unknown.

Libraries of TCR beta came from iRepertoire HTBI primers plus Arm-PCR of CDR3 regions. In the authors' workflow: Sequenced samples collectively carried 60 to 75 TRBV and some 15 TRBJ segments. TCRdb passed the multiplex PCR reads through MiXCR, listing each CDR3 protein once. These V and J calls derive from TCRdb rather than the authors' analysis. Of roughly 520,000 distinct CDR3 sequences listed, about 11% are singletons. Stated time point: newly diagnosed GD, antithyroid drugs for less than 3 months. The TCR library was made from RNA extracted from PBMCs. Study-level findings and limits: Having few samples may have compromised the accuracy.

The sample also formed part of further work on T cells in Graves' hyperthyroidism and ophthalmopathy. That source notes: The primer set for the first-round RT-PCR of the TCR CDR3 was HTBI.

This sample comprised peripheral blood mononuclear cells (PBMCs), obtained at new diagnosis, from a patient treated with antithyroid drugs. The sequence was obtained from a woman between 25 and 40 years old with Graves disease. The chain uses TRBV18 and TRBJ1-1, with D perhaps TRBD1 (6 bases). The CDR3 loop reads CASSLTTGSEAFF. As DNA, the CDR3 is TGTGCCAGCTCGTTAACGACAGGATCCGAAGCTTTCTTT.